Below are 18 T cell receptor beta chains sequenced from a single sample in a study of vaccination effects on CD4 cells after COVID-19 (dated by TCRdb to the early 2020s). The method was the immunoSEQ multiplex PCR assay. In its TCRdb copy, this immuneACCESS table keeps in-frame sequences only and misses some clones. Where compared with another copy, unresolved V genes explain less than half of these, and the others have no known cause. The sample records roughly 68,000 clones, about 74% of which are singletons. About 1.4% of the sample is in the top ten clones. In the ViraFEST assay, PBMC were stimulated with viral peptide pools, and TCR sequencing was then used to find antigen-specific CD4+ T cell clonotypes based on their expansion. After about 10 days of culture, CD4+ T cells were isolated with the EasySep CD4+ T cell isolation kit. Each participant got two doses of an mRNA SARS-CoV-2 vaccine, either BNT162b2 or mRNA-1273.

For these receptors, no antigen is known. Here the sequenced sample was CD4+ T cells from PBMCs cultured with HCoV-229E spike peptides, taken after COVID-19 vaccination. In light of the paper, this sample's cell subset or site label describes: HCoV-229E spike overlapping peptide pool stimulation. Receptors were obtained from a human donor who received a COVID-19 vaccine.

This sequence joins TRBV7-3 and TRBJ2-5, with 7 bases that match TRBD1. The CDR3 totals 15 residues. The J segment lost 4 bases and the V segment lost 5 bases, leaving 10 bases of the junction unmatched. The V gene's germline CDR1 is SGHTA and CDR2 FQGTGA. For the CDR3, the DNA is TGTGCCAGCAGCCCCCGGACAGGCTTCGGAGAGACCCAGTACTTC. This translates into CASSPRTGFGETQYF.

The V call is TRBV30, the J call TRBJ1-1, with a tentative D call TRBD1 (5 bases). The CDR3 runs 15 residues. V was shortened by 4 bases and J by 4 bases, with 19 bases between the two germline ends. Per germline, CDR1 GTSNPN and CDR2 SVGIG (reference sequence). CDR3 residues: CAWNAGWAEATEAFF. For the CDR3, the DNA is TGTGCCTGGAACGCAGGGTGGGCAGAGGCCACTGAAGCTTTCTTT. The whole variable domain, filled in from reference TRBV30 and TRBJ1-1, reads SQTIHQWPATLVQPVGSPLSLECTVEGTSNPNLYWYRQAAGRGLQLLFYSVGIGQISSEVPQNLSASRPQDRQFILSSKKLLLSDSGFYLCAWNAGWAEATEAFFGQGTRLTVV.

The rearrangement joins TRBV19 to TRBJ1-2, with D perhaps matching TRBD1 (6 bases). Deletions cut 6 bases from V and 2 bases from J, with 13 bases between. There are 14 residues in the CDR3. From germline, CDR1 is LNHDA and CDR2 SQIVND (reference sequence). CDR3 residues: CASRTPGQNYGYTF. The CDR3 bases are TGTGCCAGTAGGACACCGGGACAAAACTATGGCTACACCTTC.

The rearrangement joins TRBV1 to TRBJ1-6. TRBV1 represents a pseudogene. There are 16 residues in the CDR3. The CDR3: CTSSRRLGPHNSPLHF. Here the CDR3 DNA reads TGCACCAGCAGTCGGCGTCTCGGCCCCCATAATTCACCCCTCCACTTT.

The count of this clone is one. The gene calls are TRBV12-3 or TRBV12-4 and TRBJ2-5; weak D call: TRBD1 (5 bases). This CDR3 has 13 amino acids. V was pared by 6 bases and J by 4 bases, with 12 bases between. The CDR3: CASRTTALETQYF. The CDR3 DNA is TGTGCCAGCAGGACGACAGCCCTAGAGACCCAGTACTTC.

The chain couples TRBV2 to TRBJ1-1; 9 bases are shared with TRBD1. CDR3 length equals 14 residues. Germline CDR1 SNHLY, CDR2 FYNNEI. With V trimmed by 5 bases and J by 1 base, 2 bases remained unmatched. In nucleotides, the CDR3 is TGTGCCAGCAGTCCGACAGGGGGGAACACTGAAGCTTTCTTT. It encodes CASSPTGGNTEAFF.

In nucleotides, the CDR3 is TGCGCCAGCAGCCCGGGGACTAGCGGGGGGCAAGAGACCCAGTACTTC. It encodes CASSPGTSGGQETQYF. J is TRBJ2-5 and V is TRBV5-1; TRBD2 matches at 15 bases. V lost 4 bases, J lost 2 bases, and 3 bases stayed unmatched. The CDR3 contains 16 residues. Germline V gives CDR1 SGHRS, CDR2 YFSETQ.

The chain couples TRBV15 to TRBJ2-7; 8 bases map to TRBD1. Germline assignment: CDR1 LNHNV and CDR2 YYDKDF (reference sequence). Germline trimming cut 4 bases from V and 4 bases from J; bases unmatched to any gene: 9. The CDR3 length is 15 residues. The CDR3 region has the DNA TGTGCCACCAGCAACCAAGGACAGGGTCCATACGAGCAGTACGTC. Translating gives CATSNQGQGPYEQYV.

This clone was observed a few times. The V call is TRBV19, the J call TRBJ1-5, with a possible D match to TRBD1 (5 bases). V lost 5 bases to trimming and J lost 1 base, with 15 bases between them. Germline lookup yields CDR1 LNHDA and CDR2 SQIVND (reference sequence). This CDR3 has 16 residues. This CDR3 reads CASSSGTGSSNQPQHF. DNA of the CDR3: TGTGCCAGTAGTTCCGGGACCGGCTCGAGCAATCAGCCCCAGCATTTT.

J is TRBJ2-1 and V is TRBV7-3, with 11 bases that match TRBD2. V trimming: 5 bases; J trimming: 0 bases; junction bases outside the gene matches: 9. Germline V gives CDR1 SGHTA, CDR2 FQGTGA. This CDR3 has 18 amino acids. This CDR3 is CASSPSSLAGASYNEQFF. The DNA for the CDR3 is TGTGCCAGCAGCCCCTCTTCACTAGCGGGGGCCTCCTACAATGAGCAGTTCTTC.

The chain uses TRBV9 and TRBJ1-1; D gene ambiguous. Trimming removed 3 bases from V and 4 bases from J, with 10 bases in between. Germline values: CDR1 SGDLS, CDR2 YYNGEE. The CDR3 is 13 residues long. This CDR3 is CASSGGWTTEAFF. The DNA for the CDR3 is TGTGCCAGCAGCGGGGGATGGACCACTGAAGCTTTCTTT.

This chain joins TRBV6-6 and TRBJ2-5, with TRBD2 matching over 9 bases. The CDR3 sequence is 16 residues long. CDR1 and CDR2 (germline): MNHNY, SVGAGI (reference sequence). V lost 7 bases, J lost 0 bases, and 9 bases stayed unmatched. In nucleotides, the CDR3 is TGTGCCAGCATTCGGATAGCGGGGGTCAACCAAGAGACCCAGTACTTC. Protein: CASIRIAGVNQETQYF.

As to this clone: A junction end diverges from the germline sequence, so it may reflect a read error. The chain employs TRBV5-1 and TRBJ1-2; D is undetermined. The CDR3 is made up of 12 amino acids. Per the germline V gene, CDR1 is SGHRS and CDR2 is YFSETQ. Here the CDR3 reads CASRLGTYGYTF. CDR3 nucleotides: TGCGCCAGCAGGTTGGGTACCTATGGCTACACCTTC.

The rearrangement uses TRBV30 and TRBJ1-1; D gene ambiguous. CDR3 length: 14 residues. Trimming left V 0 bases short and J 0 bases short, with 8 bases between. Germline V lookup: CDR1 GTSNPN, CDR2 SVGIG (reference sequence). Here the CDR3 reads CAWSVLQMNTEAFF. DNA of the CDR3: TGTGCCTGGAGTGTACTTCAGATGAACACTGAAGCTTTCTTT. The full variable domain, with the rest looked up from reference TRBV30 and TRBJ1-1, is SQTIHQWPATLVQPVGSPLSLECTVEGTSNPNLYWYRQAAGRGLQLLFYSVGIGQISSEVPQNLSASRPQDRQFILSSKKLLLSDSGFYLCAWSVLQMNTEAFFGQGTRLTVV.

The DNA for the CDR3 is TGTGCCAGCAGTTACTCCCCCAGGGGAGGCACCGGGGAGCTGTTTTTT. Its translation is CASSYSPRGGTGELFF. The rearrangement links TRBV6-5 to TRBJ2-2; perhaps D is TRBD1 or TRBD2 (6 bases each). This CDR3 has 16 amino acids. Per germline, CDR1 MNHEY and CDR2 SVGAGI. Trimming removed 0 bases at V and 4 bases at J, with 12 bases between.

The genes are TRBV18 and TRBJ1-2, with D tentatively TRBD1 (5 bases). The CDR3 spans 12 residues. Looked up from germline, CDR1 is KGHSH and CDR2 is LQKENI. V lost 3 bases and J 6 bases, leaving 8 bases between the germline ends. DNA for the CDR3: TGTGCCAGCTCACCCGACAGAGATGGCTACACCTTC. Protein product: CASSPDRDGYTF.

The V and J genes are TRBV6-5 and TRBJ2-7, with 9 bases that match TRBD1. Germline V gives CDR1 MNHEY, CDR2 SVGAGI. This CDR3 has 13 residues. Trimming removed 5 bases from V and 6 bases from J; junction bases left unmatched: 5. CDR3 DNA sequence: TGTGCCAGCAGTCTGGGACAGGGCGGCGAGCAGTACGTC. Protein product: CASSLGQGGEQYV.

V gene TRBV9 combines with J gene TRBJ2-5; D remains unclear. This CDR3 is 14 amino acids long. V was pared by 0 bases and J by 5 bases, with 11 bases between. Germline lookup yields CDR1 SGDLS and CDR2 YYNGEE. The chain's CDR3 is CASSVGGGWETQYF. The CDR3 coding sequence is TGTGCCAGCAGCGTAGGTGGCGGTTGGGAGACCCAGTACTTC.